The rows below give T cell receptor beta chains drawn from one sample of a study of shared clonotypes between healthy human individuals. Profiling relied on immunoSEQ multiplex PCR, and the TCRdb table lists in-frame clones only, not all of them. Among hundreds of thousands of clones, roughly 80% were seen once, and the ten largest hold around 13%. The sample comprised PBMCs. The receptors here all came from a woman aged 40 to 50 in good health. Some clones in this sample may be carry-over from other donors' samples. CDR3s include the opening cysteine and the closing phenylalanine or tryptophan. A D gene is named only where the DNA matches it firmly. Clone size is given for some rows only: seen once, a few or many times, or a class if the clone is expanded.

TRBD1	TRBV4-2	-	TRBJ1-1	TGTGCCAGCAGCCAAGATAAGGGGGCGTTGACTCTAGCTTTCTTT	CASSQDKGALTLAFF
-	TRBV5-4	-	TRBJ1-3	TGTGCCACCCAAGGGGCAGGCAGATCTGGAAACACCATATATTTT	CATQGAGRSGNTIYF
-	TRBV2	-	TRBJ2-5	TGTGCCAGCAGTGTCGGGAGACAAGAGACCCAGTACTTC	CASSVGRQETQYF
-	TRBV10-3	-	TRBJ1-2	TGTGCCATCAGTTCGGGCAGCTATGGCTACACCTTC	CAISSGSYGYTF
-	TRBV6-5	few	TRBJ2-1	TGTGCCAGCAGTGGTGACGGCTCCTACAATGAGCAGTTCTTC	CASSGDGSYNEQFF
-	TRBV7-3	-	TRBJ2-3	TGTGCCAGCAGCTTAACCGGGAGCACAGATACGCAGTATTTT	CASSLTGSTDTQYF
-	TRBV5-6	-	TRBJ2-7	TGTGCCAGCAGCTTGCTTGGGAGCCACGAGCAGTACTTC	CASSLLGSHEQYF
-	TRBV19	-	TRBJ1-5	TGTGCCAGTAGTACCGGGACGAATAGCAATCAGCCCCAGCATTTT	CASSTGTNSNQPQHF
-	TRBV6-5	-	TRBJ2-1	TGTGCCAGCAGCTACCTTGGGGGGTCTGAGCAGTTCTTC	CASSYLGGSEQFF
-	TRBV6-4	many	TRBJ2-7	TGTGCCAGCAGTGTCAAAGCAGGGGCTAGTTCCTACGAGCAGTACTTC	CASSVKAGASSYEQYF
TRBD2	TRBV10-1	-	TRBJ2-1	TGCGCCAGCAGTGATGTAGGGTTTAACCCGGGACTAGCGGACAATGAGCAGTTCTTC	CASSDVGFNPGLADNEQFF
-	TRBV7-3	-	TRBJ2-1	TGTGCCAGCAGTCACATCCTAGGGAGGAGAGGGCGGGACAATGAGTTCTTC	CASSHILGRRGRDNEFF
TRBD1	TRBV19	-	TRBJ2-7	TGTGCCAGTAGCCCAGGACAGGTCTACGAGCAGTACTTC	CASSPGQVYEQYF
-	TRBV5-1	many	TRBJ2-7	TGCGCCAGCAGCTTGGACTCGAGTGTCTACTACGAGCAGTACTTC	CASSLDSSVYYEQYF
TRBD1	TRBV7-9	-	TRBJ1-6	TGTGCCAGCAGCTTCGGACAGGGGAATAATTCACCCCTCCACTTT	CASSFGQGNNSPLHF
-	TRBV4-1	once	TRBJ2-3	TGCGCCAGCAGCCAAACGATATTCACAGATACGCAGTATTTT	CASSQTIFTDTQYF
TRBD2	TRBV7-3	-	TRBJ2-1	TGTGCCAGCAGCTCAGGGAGCGGGGGTTCCAATGAGCAGTTCTTC	CASSSGSGGSNEQFF
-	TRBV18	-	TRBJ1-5	TGTGCCAGCTCTCGGGACACCAATCAGCCCCAGCATTTT	CASSRDTNQPQHF
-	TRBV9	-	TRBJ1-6	TGTGCCAGCAGCGAAGGAGGTTCACCCCTCCACTTT	CASSEGGSPLHF
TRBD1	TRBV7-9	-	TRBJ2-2	TGTGCCAGCAGCTTCGCCCAGGGACAGGGCACCGGGGAGCTGTTTTTT	CASSFAQGQGTGELFF
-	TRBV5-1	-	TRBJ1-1	TGCGCCAGCAGCTTGCGGCTGGGGAACACTGAAGCTTTCTTT	CASSLRLGNTEAFF
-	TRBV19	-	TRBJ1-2	TGTGCCAGTGGCCCGGTCGGGGGGCTTGGCTACACCTTC	CASGPVGGLGYTF
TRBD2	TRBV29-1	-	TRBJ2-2	TGCAGCGTAGCGGGACTAGCGGGAGCCACCGGGGAGCTGTTTTTT	CSVAGLAGATGELFF
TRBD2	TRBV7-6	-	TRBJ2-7	TGTGCCAGCAGCCGGGGGAGCGGGAGAGGCGAGCAGTACTTC	CASSRGSGRGEQYF
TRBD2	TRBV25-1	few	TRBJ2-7	TGTGCCAGCAGTGATCGACTAGCGGGATTTTACGAGCAGTACTTC	CASSDRLAGFYEQYF
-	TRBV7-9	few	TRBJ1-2	TGTGCCAGCAGCTCCTCAGTTGGCTATGGCTACACCTTC	CASSSSVGYGYTF
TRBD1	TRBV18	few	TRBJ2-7	TGTGCCAGCTCACCGACAGGGGGCTACGAGCAGTACTTC	CASSPTGGYEQYF
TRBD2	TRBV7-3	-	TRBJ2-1	TGTGCCAGCAGCGAAGCGGGAGTGGGTGAGCAGTTCTTC	CASSEAGVGEQFF
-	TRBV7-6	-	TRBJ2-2	TGTGCCAGCAGCTTAGATAGTGTGGACATTGGCACCGGGGAGCTGTTTTTT	CASSLDSVDIGTGELFF
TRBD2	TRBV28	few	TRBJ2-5	TGTGCCAGCAGTTTAGGGGGACTAGCGGAAGAGACCCAGTACTTC	CASSLGGLAEETQYF
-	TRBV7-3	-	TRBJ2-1	TGTGCCAGCAGCTTAATTGACGAGGATGAGCAGTTCTTC	CASSLIDEDEQFF
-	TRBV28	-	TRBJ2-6	TGTGCCAGCAGTCTCAGCACCTCTGGGGCCAACGTCCTGACTTTC	CASSLSTSGANVLTF
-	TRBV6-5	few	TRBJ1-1	TGTGCCAGCAGAGTAGGGGCGGACACTGAAGCTTTCTTT	CASRVGADTEAFF
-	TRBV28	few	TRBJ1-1	TGTGCCAGCAGTCTCGGGACTAAAGCTTTCTTT	CASSLGTKAFF
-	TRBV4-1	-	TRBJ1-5	TGCGCCAGCAGCCAAGGTCAGCTGGGTAAGCCCCAGCATTTT	CASSQGQLGKPQHF
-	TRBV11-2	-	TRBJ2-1	TGTGCCAGCAGCTCCTCTCGGGTCGCCAATGAGCAGTTCTTC	CASSSSRVANEQFF
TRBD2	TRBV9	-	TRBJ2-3	TGTGCCAGCACCCTATTCGGCGGGAGAGAAGATACGCAGTATTTT	CASTLFGGREDTQYF
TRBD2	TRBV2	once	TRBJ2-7	TGTGCCAGCAGTGGAGGGGGACTAGCGGGATGGGAGCAGTACTTC	CASSGGGLAGWEQYF
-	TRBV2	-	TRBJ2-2	TGTGCCAGCAGTGTTTGGACACCGGTCACCGGGGAGCTGTTTTTT	CASSVWTPVTGELFF
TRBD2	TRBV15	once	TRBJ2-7	TGTGCCACCAGCAGAGACGCGGGAGGGGCCGACGAGCAGTACTTC	CATSRDAGGADEQYF
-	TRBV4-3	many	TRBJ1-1	TGCGCCAGCAGCCATCCTATCAGGGAAACTGAAGCTTTCTTT	CASSHPIRETEAFF
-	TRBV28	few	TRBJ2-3	TGTGCCAGCAGTTTAATGGGTACTACTAGCACAGATACGCAGTATTTT	CASSLMGTTSTDTQYF